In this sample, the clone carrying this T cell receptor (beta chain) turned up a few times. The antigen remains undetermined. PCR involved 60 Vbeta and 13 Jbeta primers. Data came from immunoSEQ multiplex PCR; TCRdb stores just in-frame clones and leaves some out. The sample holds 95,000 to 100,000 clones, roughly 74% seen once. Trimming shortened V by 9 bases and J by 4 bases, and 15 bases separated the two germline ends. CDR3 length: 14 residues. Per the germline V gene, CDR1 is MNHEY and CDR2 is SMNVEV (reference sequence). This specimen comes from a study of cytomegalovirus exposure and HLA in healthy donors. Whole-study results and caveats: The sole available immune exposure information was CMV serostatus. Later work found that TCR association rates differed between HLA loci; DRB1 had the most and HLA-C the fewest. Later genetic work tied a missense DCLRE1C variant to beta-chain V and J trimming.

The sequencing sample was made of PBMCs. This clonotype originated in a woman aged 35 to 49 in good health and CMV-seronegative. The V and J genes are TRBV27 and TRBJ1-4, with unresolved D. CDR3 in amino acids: CASSISRGNEKLFF. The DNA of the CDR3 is TGTGCCAGTTCAATTTCAAGAGGTAATGAAAAACTGTTTTTT.